Presented here are 23 T cell receptor beta chains from one specimen sequenced in a study of blood T cell repertoires in COVID-19. Assay: immunoSEQ multiplex PCR; the TCRdb copy retains only in-frame clones and omits some. This table has roughly 700,000 clones, just under 90% appearing once. Sequencing was done on a sample of peripheral blood. The receptors originated from a woman between 18 and 29 years old with acute or convalescent COVID-19.

The J gene is TRBJ1-1, the V gene TRBV3-1 (or the pseudogene TRBV3-2), with 8 bases that match TRBD1. Trimming at V came to 1 base and at J to 10 bases, leaving 2 bases not matched to a gene. CDR3 length: 12 residues. CDR1 is LGHDT and CDR2 is YNNKEL in the germline V gene (reference sequence). DNA for the CDR3: TGTGCCAGCAGCCAAGGGGACAGGATAGCTTTCTTT. It is translated as CASSQGDRIAFF.

The gene calls are TRBV19 and TRBJ1-1; 7 nucleotides line up with TRBD1. The CDR3 consists of 16 residues. Germline V gene sequence: CDR1 LNHDA, CDR2 SQIVND (reference sequence). V lost 2 bases and J lost 1; bases outside the gene matches: 7. The CDR3 coding sequence is TGTGCCAGTAGTATACACCGACAGGGACCGAACACTGAAGCTTTCTTT. It translates to CASSIHRQGPNTEAFF.

This chain joins TRBV15 and TRBJ1-2; no clear D gene. CDR3 length: 15 amino acids. Germline loops: CDR1 LNHNV, CDR2 YYDKDF (reference sequence). The V end was cut by 6 bases, the J end by 7 bases, with 21 bases between. CDR3 in amino acids: CATSPVTREVRGYTF. The DNA for the CDR3 is TGTGCCACCAGTCCCGTCACGAGGGAGGTTCGTGGCTACACCTTC. Full variable domain (missing parts from reference TRBV15 and TRBJ1-2): DAMVIQNPRYQVTQFGKPVTLSCSQTLNHNVMYWYQQKSSQAPKLLFHYYDKDFNNEADTPDNFQSRRPNTSFCFLDIRSPGLGDTAMYLCATSPVTREVRGYTFGSGTRLTVV.

The chain recombines TRBV5-6 with TRBJ1-6, with D possibly TRBD1 on 5 matching bases. Per germline, CDR1 SGHDT and CDR2 YYEEEE. This CDR3 spans 15 amino acids. V lost 0 bases, J lost 8 bases, and 12 bases lay in between. CDR3 DNA sequence: TGTGCCAGCAGCTTGGATTGGGGACTTGATTCACCCCTCCACTTT. Encoded protein: CASSLDWGLDSPLHF.

This chain links TRBV2 with TRBJ2-7; D possibly corresponds to TRBD2 (5 bases). The CDR3 loop spans 15 amino acids. Per the germline V gene, CDR1 is SNHLY and CDR2 is FYNNEI. The V and J ends lost 8 bases and 2 bases respectively, with 19 bases between them. The CDR3 reads CASRGTAVFAYEQYF. The CDR3 DNA reads as TGTGCCAGCCGCGGCACAGCGGTTTTCGCCTACGAGCAGTACTTC.

The V call is TRBV6-5, the J call TRBJ1-1; D is possibly TRBD1 (5 bases). Germline V lookup: CDR1 MNHEY, CDR2 SVGAGI. Trimming took off 0 bases at V and 6 bases at J, with 11 bases between the two ends. This CDR3 contains 14 residues. The CDR3 DNA sequence: TGTGCCAGCAGTTACTCAAGGGGTGGGGCTGAAGCTTTCTTT. Translated: CASSYSRGGAEAFF.

V is TRBV2 and J is TRBJ1-6; TRBD1 agrees at 9 bases. The CDR3 is made up of 15 amino acids. The germline CDR1 and CDR2 sequences are SNHLY and FYNNEI. With 6 bases clipped from V and 10 bases from J, the junction kept 10 bases outside the gene matches. This CDR3 reads CASRITRTGDSPLHF. DNA of the CDR3: TGTGCCAGCAGAATTACCCGGACAGGGGACTCACCCCTCCACTTT.

The chain links TRBV28 to TRBJ2-5, with TRBD1 matching 12 bases. The J segment lost 5 bases and the V segment lost 5 bases, leaving 3 bases of the junction unmatched. The length of the CDR3 is 14 residues. Germline V gives CDR1 MDHEN, CDR2 SYDVKM. CDR3 residues: CASSGTGGGETQYF. In DNA form, the CDR3 reads TGTGCCAGCAGTGGGACAGGGGGCGGGGAGACCCAGTACTTC.

The chain employs TRBV7-2 and TRBJ1-6, with 9 bases fitting TRBD1. Losses at the gene ends were 3 bases for V and 10 bases for J; bases not matched to a gene: 7. CDR1 is SGHTA, CDR2 FQGNSA, per germline. The CDR3 is 15 residues long. The CDR3 region is CASSLAGTGYSPLHF. CDR3 sequence (DNA): TGTGCCAGCAGCTTGGCCGGGACAGGGTACTCACCCCTCCACTTT.

The rearrangement joins TRBV7-9 to TRBJ1-3; no definite D call. Germline V gives CDR1 SEHNR, CDR2 FQNEAQ (reference sequence). This CDR3 is built from 14 residues. Trimming stripped 6 bases from V and 1 base from J, with 10 bases between. The CDR3 spells CASRESASGNTIYF. The CDR3 DNA reads TGTGCCAGCAGGGAAAGCGCTTCTGGAAACACCATATATTTT.

This chain's CDR3 is CASSSDRGAYNEQFF. CDR3 nucleotides: TGTGCCAGCAGCTCGGACAGGGGAGCATACAATGAGCAGTTCTTC. The V gene is TRBV5-5, the J gene TRBJ2-1, with TRBD1 identical over 9 bases. This CDR3 comprises 15 residues. With 3 bases clipped from V and 4 bases from J, the junction kept 5 bases outside the gene matches. Germline CDR1 is SGHKS and CDR2 is YYEKEE (reference sequence).

This clone has only one observation. The CDR3 nucleotides read TGTGCCAGCAAGCGGCCCAACACTGAAGCTTTCTTT. Its protein is CASKRPNTEAFF. The J gene is TRBJ1-1, the V gene TRBV7-9; no clear D gene. Trimming removed 7 bases from V and 2 bases from J, with 8 bases in between. This CDR3 spans 12 amino acids. The germline gives CDR1 SEHNR, CDR2 FQNEAQ (reference sequence). The entire variable domain, with the rest obtained from reference TRBV7-9 and TRBJ1-1, is as follows: DTGVSQNPRHKITKRGQNVTFRCDPISEHNRLYWYRQTLGQGPEFLTYFQNEAQLEKSRLLSDRFSAERPKGSFSTLEIQRTEQGDSAMYLCASKRPNTEAFFGQGTRLTVV.

The chain joins TRBV9 to TRBJ2-1; 8 positions match TRBD2. Germline assignment: CDR1 SGDLS and CDR2 YYNGEE. V was pared by 2 bases and J by 10 bases, with 5 bases of the junction left unmatched. This CDR3 has 13 residues. The chain's CDR3 is CASSVGGAWEQFF. Written as DNA, the CDR3 is TGTGCCAGCAGCGTCGGGGGGGCATGGGAGCAGTTCTTC. Full variable domain (missing parts from reference TRBV9 and TRBJ2-1): DSGVTQTPKHLITATGQRVTLRCSPRSGDLSVYWYQQSLDQGLQFLIQYYNGEERAKGNILERFSAQQFPDLHSELNLSSLELGDSALYFCASSVGGAWEQFFGPGTRLTVL.

The J gene is TRBJ1-2, the V gene TRBV9; 7 bases are shared with TRBD1. CDR1 is SGDLS and CDR2 is YYNGEE in the germline V gene. Germline trimming cut 3 bases from V and 1 base from J; bases unmatched to any gene: 12. This CDR3 comprises 17 residues. This CDR3 reads CASSAPAGTEINYGYTF. The CDR3 DNA sequence: TGTGCCAGCAGCGCCCCCGCCGGGACAGAAATTAACTATGGCTACACCTTC.

The chain has TRBV18 and TRBJ1-4, with 7 bases identical to TRBD1. Losses at the gene ends were 7 bases for V and 0 bases for J; bases not matched to a gene: 11. CDR3 size: 17 residues. Germline loops: CDR1 KGHSH, CDR2 LQKENI. The CDR3 coding sequence is TGTGCCAGCTGCCGGACAGGTTTTTCCGCAACTAATGAAAAACTGTTTTTT. It is translated as CASCRTGFSATNEKLFF.

The chain uses TRBV25-1 and TRBJ1-4; D is ambiguous. There are 14 residues in the CDR3. Germline assignment: CDR1 MGHDK and CDR2 SYGVNS. V was shortened by 5 bases and J by 7 bases, with 14 bases between the two germline ends. The CDR3 region is CASSHRGRGEKLFF. DNA for the CDR3: TGTGCCAGCAGTCACCGCGGGCGGGGTGAAAAACTGTTTTTT.

V is TRBV15 and J is TRBJ2-7; D unclear. Germline CDR1 reads LNHNV; CDR2 reads YYDKDF (reference sequence). V gave up 1 base and J gave up 2 bases, with 9 bases separating them. This CDR3 has 14 residues. CDR3 loop: CATSRGGETYEQYF. In DNA, the CDR3 is TGTGCCACCAGCAGAGGTGGAGAAACCTACGAGCAGTACTTC.

This clone was counted between two and nine times. The chain has TRBV7-2 and TRBJ2-1; possibly TRBD1 for D (6 bases). This CDR3 is 16 amino acids long. Trimming took 6 bases from V and 7 from J, leaving 22 bases between them. CDR1 and CDR2 (germline): SGHTA, FQGNSA. CDR3 sequence: CASSPTGTPPKNEQFF. The CDR3 DNA is TGTGCCAGCAGTCCCACCGGGACACCCCCAAAGAATGAGCAGTTCTTC.

The V gene is TRBV12-5, the J gene TRBJ2-7; 8 bases are shared with TRBD1. The CDR3 has 13 amino acids. Germline V lookup: CDR1 LGHNT, CDR2 FRNRAP. Unmatched junction bases numbered 4, after V lost 7 bases and J lost 2 bases. The CDR3 here is CASAPTGAYEQYF. For the CDR3, the DNA is TGTGCTAGTGCCCCGACAGGGGCCTACGAGCAGTACTTC.

This clone was seen only once. The chain couples TRBV24-1 to TRBJ1-5; no reliable D call. The CDR3 is made up of 14 amino acids. V shed 7 bases and J shed 7 bases, with 16 bases lying between them. Germline V gene data show CDR1 as KGHDR and CDR2 as SFDVKD. The CDR3 bases are TGTGCCACCAGCGATGGGGAGTTGGGGCAGCCCCAGCATTTT. It yields the protein CATSDGELGQPQHF.

This clone came up once. The J gene is TRBJ1-1, the V gene TRBV9; D is unclear. This CDR3 has 13 amino acids. Trimming took 0 bases from V and 4 from J, leaving 7 bases between them. Germline V lookup: CDR1 SGDLS, CDR2 YYNGEE. The CDR3 region is CASSVGSRTEAFF. As DNA, the CDR3 is TGTGCCAGCAGCGTAGGTAGTCGCACTGAAGCTTTCTTT.

The V call is TRBV12-3 or TRBV12-4, the J call TRBJ2-7; D is unresolved. The CDR3 length is 13 residues. Deletions cut 4 bases from V and 5 bases from J, with 12 bases between. The CDR3 DNA reads TGTGCCAGCAGTTCTATTCTAAACGACGAGCAGTACTTC. Protein sequence: CASSSILNDEQYF.

The chain employs TRBV7-9 and TRBJ1-4; D gene unclear. The CDR3 is 15 amino acids. Between the trimmed V and J ends, which lost 8 bases and 2 bases, there was a span of 15 bases. Germline CDR1 SEHNR, CDR2 FQNEAQ (reference sequence). DNA of the CDR3: TGTGCCAGCGGACTTCAGGACCTCACTAATGAAAAACTGTTTTTT. This gives the protein CASGLQDLTNEKLFF.